The present entry profiles one TCR beta chain with its context. The antigen is unknown. The sample comes from a study of sequential checkpoint blockade in melanoma. General study findings and limits: Mutational load did not correlate with tumor T-cell fraction or clonality. In arm A, pretreatment tumor clonality was associated with response.

CDR1 and CDR2 from the germline V gene are SQVTM and ANQGSEA. The CDR3 contains 12 residues. V was cut by 7 bases and J by 8 bases, with 17 bases left in between. Treatment reported: randomized to nivolumab then ipilimumab (arm A) or the reverse (arm B). The method was immunoSEQ multiplex PCR; TCRdb's version includes in-frame clones alone and lacks a portion of them. The data show approximately 6,000 clones, with around 26% seen just once and almost 10% held by the top ten. This clonotype originated in a human donor with melanoma. This specimen was tumor tissue (inferred from file names), taken from a patient given nivolumab and ipilimumab in sequence. The chain employs TRBV29-1 and TRBJ1-2; D possibly corresponds to TRBD1 (5 bases). In DNA, the CDR3 is TGCAGCGGGGGCGAGAGCCTTGGGGGCTACACCTTC. Translated: CSGGESLGGYTF.